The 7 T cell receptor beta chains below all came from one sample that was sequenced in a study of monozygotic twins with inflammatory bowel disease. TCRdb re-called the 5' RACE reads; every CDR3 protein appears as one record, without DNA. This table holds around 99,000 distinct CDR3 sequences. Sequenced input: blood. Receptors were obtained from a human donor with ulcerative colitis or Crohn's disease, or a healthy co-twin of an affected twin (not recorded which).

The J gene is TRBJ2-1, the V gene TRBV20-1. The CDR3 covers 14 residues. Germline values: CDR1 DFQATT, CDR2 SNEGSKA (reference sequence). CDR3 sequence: CSARAGEPYNEQFF.

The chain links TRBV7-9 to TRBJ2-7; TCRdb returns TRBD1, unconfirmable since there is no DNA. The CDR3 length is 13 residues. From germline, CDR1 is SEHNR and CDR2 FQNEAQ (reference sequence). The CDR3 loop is CASSSDRHYEQYF.

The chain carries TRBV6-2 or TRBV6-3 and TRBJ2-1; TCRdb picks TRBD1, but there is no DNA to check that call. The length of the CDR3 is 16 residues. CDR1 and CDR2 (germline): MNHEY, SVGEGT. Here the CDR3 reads CASSYIFGHKSNEQFF.

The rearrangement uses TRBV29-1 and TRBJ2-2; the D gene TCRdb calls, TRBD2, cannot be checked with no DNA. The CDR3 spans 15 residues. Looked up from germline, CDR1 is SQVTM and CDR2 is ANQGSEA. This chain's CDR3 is CSVGSRGVDTGELFF.

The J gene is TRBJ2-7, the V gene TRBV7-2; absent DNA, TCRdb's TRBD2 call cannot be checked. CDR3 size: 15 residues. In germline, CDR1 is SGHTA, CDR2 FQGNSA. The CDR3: CVSSLASTSGFEQYF.

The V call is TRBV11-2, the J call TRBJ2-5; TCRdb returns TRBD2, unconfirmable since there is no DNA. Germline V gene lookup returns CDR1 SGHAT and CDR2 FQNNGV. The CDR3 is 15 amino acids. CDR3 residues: CASSWGLVEEETQYF.

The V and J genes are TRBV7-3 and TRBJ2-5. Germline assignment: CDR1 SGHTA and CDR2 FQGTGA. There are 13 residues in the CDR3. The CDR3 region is CASSLKREETQYF.